This is a list of T cell receptor beta chains from one sample in a study of cytomegalovirus exposure and HLA in healthy donors. Some clones are missing from TCRdb's copy, which holds only in-frame ones; the method was immunoSEQ multiplex PCR. The sample records 150,000 or so clones, 80% to 90% being singletons. The material sequenced was PBMCs. These receptors were taken from a woman aged 18-30 years in good health and CMV-seronegative. The conserved cysteine and the conserved F or W are not part of the CDR3 here. Each record gives: V gene, clone size, D gene, J gene, CDR3 protein. A D gene is named only where the DNA matches it firmly. Rows may omit the clone size; those that give it use once, few, many or a size class.

TRBV7-3,NA,TRBD2,TRBJ2-3,ASSFASGSTDTQY
TRBV19,NA,NA,TRBJ2-7,ASSRTRGLYEQY
TRBV10-1,NA,TRBD1,TRBJ2-7,ASSTGQLTYEQY
TRBV9,NA,NA,TRBJ1-5,ASSSRGLAGKYSNQPQH
TRBV9,NA,TRBD1,TRBJ2-1,ASSDRTGGSRQF
TRBV4-1,NA,NA,TRBJ2-3,ASSQDPSDAGPTDTQY
TRBV19,NA,NA,TRBJ1-2,ASSTYPGVHGYT
TRBV27,NA,NA,TRBJ1-1,ASSLKGGTHTEAF
TRBV4-1,few,TRBD2,TRBJ2-5,ASSDFRGGKETQY
TRBV9,NA,NA,TRBJ1-5,ASTPEGGEVGPYQPQH
TRBV29-1,NA,NA,TRBJ2-5,SVEILQETQY
TRBV19,NA,NA,TRBJ1-1,ASRYQTSLNTEAF
TRBV7-2,few,NA,TRBJ2-5,ASSLGGGTWGTQY
TRBV5-4,NA,TRBD1,TRBJ2-3,ASSPGTGSSRTDTQY
TRBV2,NA,NA,TRBJ2-7,APGRQPYEQY
TRBV11-2,once,NA,TRBJ1-6,ASSYNRNSPLH
TRBV11-2,NA,NA,TRBJ1-1,ASRRQRNTEAF
TRBV7-2,NA,NA,TRBJ2-1,ASTNVAGVVYNEQF
TRBV27,NA,NA,TRBJ1-6,ASSSPSSYNSPLH
TRBV12-2,NA,NA,TRBJ1-2,ASRLCTRDGYT
TRBV5-1,NA,NA,TRBJ2-5,ASSPDQGRGETQY
TRBV6-5,NA,TRBD2,TRBJ2-2,ASNPGGGGELF
TRBV6-1,NA,NA,TRBJ2-4,ASSEAGGLRNIQY
TRBV6-5,NA,TRBD1,TRBJ2-7,ASSYISGQGSYEQY
TRBV5-1,NA,NA,TRBJ2-6,ASTRETGHSGANVLT
TRBV15,NA,NA,TRBJ2-3,ATSRDYDTQY
TRBV27,once,NA,TRBJ1-2,ASSLSRGILSSNYGYT
TRBV27,NA,NA,TRBJ2-3,ASSLRRRPSTDTQY
TRBV2,once,NA,TRBJ1-5,ASRAVAPNSNQPQH
TRBV18,NA,NA,TRBJ1-6,ASSPPGEALH
TRBV9,NA,TRBD1,TRBJ1-2,ASSAQQRYQGGKNYGYT
TRBV5-1,NA,TRBD1,TRBJ2-5,ASSRGTVQETQY
TRBV4-1,once,TRBD2,TRBJ2-3,ASSQGGLAADTQY
TRBV7-9,NA,NA,TRBJ1-1,ASSLQTGTEAF
TRBV12-5,NA,NA,TRBJ1-1,ASGLGQNTEAF
TRBV25-1,NA,TRBD1,TRBJ1-6,ASRDDREISPLH
TRBV7-7,once,NA,TRBJ2-2,ASSLWGDTGELF
TRBV5-4,once,TRBD1,TRBJ1-2,ASSSGTGGVGYT
TRBV5-1,NA,TRBD1,TRBJ1-2,ASSDQGVDYGYT
TRBV5-1,once,NA,TRBJ1-2,ASSLFGVAGRTNYGYT
TRBV18,NA,TRBD1,TRBJ1-3,ASSPGDRAINTIY
TRBV23-1,NA,NA,TRBJ1-3,ASSQVDRRISGNTIY
TRBV2,NA,NA,TRBJ1-3,ASSDLLLGDKNTIY
TRBV5-1,once,NA,TRBJ2-3,ASSPTTTDTQY
TRBV10-2,NA,TRBD1,TRBJ1-1,ASSEPGQGNTEAF
TRBV18,NA,NA,TRBJ1-4,ASSRDNNEKLF
TRBV29-1,NA,NA,TRBJ2-1,STSSGYNEQF
TRBV2,NA,TRBD1,TRBJ2-7,ASRDRLTYEQY
TRBV28,NA,NA,TRBJ2-6,ASSYGFPRRAGANVLT
TRBV6-1,NA,TRBD2,TRBJ2-2,ASSEWASGGRTGELF
TRBV14,NA,NA,TRBJ2-7,ASSQGVRFSPYEQY
TRBV5-1,NA,TRBD1,TRBJ1-1,ASSFRTGVGTEAF